The 7 T cell receptor beta chains below were found in one sample sequenced in a study of lung T cells in sarcoidosis with Löfgren's syndrome. MiXCR, applied by TCRdb to the reads, yields one record per CDR3 protein. The data show roughly 63,000 distinct CDR3 sequences, about 20% seen once. The material sequenced was CD4+ T cells from PBMCs. The receptors were sampled from a human donor with sarcoidosis (Löfgren's syndrome or another form), or a control subject (not recorded which).

There are many counts of this clonotype. This chain connects TRBV6-1 to TRBJ1-1, with TRBD1 matching over 8 bases. Losses at the gene ends were 5 bases for V and 0 bases for J; bases not matched to a gene: 5. Germline CDR1 MNHNS, CDR2 SASEGT. This CDR3 spans 15 amino acids. CDR3 sequence reads: CASSPGQGLNTEAFF. For the CDR3, the DNA is TGTGCCAGCAGTCCAGGACAGGGACTGAACACTGAAGCTTTCTTT.

With regard to this clonotype: One end of the junction fails to match germline, which may point to a read error. The rearrangement joins TRBV7-2 to TRBJ2-5, with TRBD2 as a possible D gene (5 bases). The CDR3 consists of 15 residues. Germline CDR1 reads SGHTA; CDR2 reads FQGNSA. This chain's CDR3 is CASSLVLARQETQHF. The CDR3 DNA follows: TGTGCCAGCAGCTTAGTGCTAGCCCGCCAAGAGACCCAGCACTTC.

Remarks on this clonotype: Relative to the germline gene, one junction end is altered; a read error may explain this. The chain is built from TRBV6-1 and TRBJ2-3; 9 bases align to TRBD1. Germline-derived CDR1 and CDR2 are MNHNS and SASEGT. The CDR3 consists of 15 residues. In DNA, the CDR3 is TGTGCCAGCAGAATGGACAGGGGAGTCACAGATGCGCAGTATTTT. This sequence encodes CASRMDRGVTDAQYF.

In this sample, this clonotype turned up many times. The V gene is TRBV28, the J gene TRBJ1-6, with a weak D call TRBD1 (6 bases). V lost 4 bases and J 2 bases, leaving 12 bases between the germline ends. CDR3 size: 16 residues. Germline CDR1 and CDR2: MDHEN and SYDVKM. The CDR3 is CASSYQGSAYNSPLHF. For the CDR3, the DNA is TGTGCCAGCAGTTATCAGGGGAGCGCCTATAATTCACCCCTCCACTTT. The variable domain in full, completed from reference TRBV28 and TRBJ1-6, reads DVKVTQSSRYLVKRTGEKVFLECVQDMDHENMFWYRQDPGLGLRLIYFSYDVKMKEKGDIPEGYSVSREKKERFSLILESASTNQTSMYLCASSYQGSAYNSPLHFGNGTRLTVT.

This chain links TRBV9 with TRBJ2-5; the match to TRBD1 covers 7 bases. CDR1 is SGDLS, CDR2 YYNGEE, per germline. The CDR3 consists of 15 residues. Germline trimming cut 4 bases from V and 2 bases from J; bases unmatched to any gene: 8. CDR3 coding DNA: TGTGCCAGCAGCTCCACGGGACAGCCTCAAGAGACCCAGTACTTC. It encodes CASSSTGQPQETQYF.

This clonotype was counted only a few times. The chain joins TRBV3-1 to TRBJ1-2, with 7 bases identical to TRBD1. CDR3 length: 15 amino acids. Germline CDR1 LGHDT, CDR2 YNNKEL (reference sequence). The V gene end was trimmed by 4 bases and the J gene end by 1 base; junction bases not matched to a gene: 6. CDR3: CASSPGDRINYGYTF. The CDR3 coding sequence is TGTGCCAGCAGCCCGGGGGACAGAATTAACTATGGCTACACCTTC.

This clonotype has only a few counts. The V and J genes are TRBV28 and TRBJ2-1, with 10 bases matching TRBD2. There are 18 residues in the CDR3. Germline V gene sequence: CDR1 MDHEN, CDR2 SYDVKM. The J segment lost 4 bases and the V segment lost 4 bases, leaving 13 bases of the junction unmatched. DNA for the CDR3: TGTGCCAGCAGTTCCCCTGGGGGAACTAGCGGGACTTACAATGAGCAGTTCTTC. The encoded protein is CASSSPGGTSGTYNEQFF.